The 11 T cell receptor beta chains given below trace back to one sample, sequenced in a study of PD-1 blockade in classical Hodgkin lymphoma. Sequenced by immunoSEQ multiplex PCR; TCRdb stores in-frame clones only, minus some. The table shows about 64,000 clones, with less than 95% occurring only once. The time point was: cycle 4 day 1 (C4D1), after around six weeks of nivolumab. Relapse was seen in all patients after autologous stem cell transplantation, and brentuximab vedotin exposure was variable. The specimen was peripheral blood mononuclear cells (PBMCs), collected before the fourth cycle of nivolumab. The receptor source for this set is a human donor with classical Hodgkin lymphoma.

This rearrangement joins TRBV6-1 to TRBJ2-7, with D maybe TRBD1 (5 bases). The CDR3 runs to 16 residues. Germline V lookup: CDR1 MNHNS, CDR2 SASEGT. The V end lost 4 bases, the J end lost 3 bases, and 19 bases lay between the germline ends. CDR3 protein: CASSALRQPNIYEQYF. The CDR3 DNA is TGTGCCAGCAGTGCCCTTCGACAGCCTAACATCTACGAGCAGTACTTC.

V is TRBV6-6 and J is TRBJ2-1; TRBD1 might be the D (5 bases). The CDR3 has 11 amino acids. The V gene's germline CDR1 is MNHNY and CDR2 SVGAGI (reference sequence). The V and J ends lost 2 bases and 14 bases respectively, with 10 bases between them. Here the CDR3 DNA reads TGTGCCAGCAGTTACGAAACAGGCAAGTTCTTC. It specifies CASSYETGKFF.

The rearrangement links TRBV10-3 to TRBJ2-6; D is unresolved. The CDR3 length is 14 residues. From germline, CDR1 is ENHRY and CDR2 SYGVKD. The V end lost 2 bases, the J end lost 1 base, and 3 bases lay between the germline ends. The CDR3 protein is CAISEPSGANVLTF. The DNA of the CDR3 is TGTGCCATCAGTGAGCCTTCTGGGGCCAACGTCCTGACTTTC.

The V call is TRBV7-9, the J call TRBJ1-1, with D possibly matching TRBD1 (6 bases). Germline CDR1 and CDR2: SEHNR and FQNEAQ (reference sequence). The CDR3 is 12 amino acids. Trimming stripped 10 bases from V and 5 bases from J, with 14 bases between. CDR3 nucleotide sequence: TGTGCCATCGCTACAGGGATGACTGAAGCTTTCTTT. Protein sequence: CAIATGMTEAFF.

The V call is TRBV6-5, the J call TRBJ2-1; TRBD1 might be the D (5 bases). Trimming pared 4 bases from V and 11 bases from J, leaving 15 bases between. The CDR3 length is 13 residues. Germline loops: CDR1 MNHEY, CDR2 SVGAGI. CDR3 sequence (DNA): TGTGCCAGCAGTTCCATCCCATCAGGGAAGCAGTTCTTC. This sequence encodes CASSSIPSGKQFF.

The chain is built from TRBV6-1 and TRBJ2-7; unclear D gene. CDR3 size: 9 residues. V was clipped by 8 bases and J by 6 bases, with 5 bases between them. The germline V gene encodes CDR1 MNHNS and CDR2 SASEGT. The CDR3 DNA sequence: TGTGCCAGCGGTGTCGAGCAGTACTTC. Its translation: CASGVEQYF.

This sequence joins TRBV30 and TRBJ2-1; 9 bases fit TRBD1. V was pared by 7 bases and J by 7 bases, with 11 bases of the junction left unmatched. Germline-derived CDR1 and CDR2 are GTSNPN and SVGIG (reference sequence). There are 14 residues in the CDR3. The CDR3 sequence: CAFERTGERNEQFF. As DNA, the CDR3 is TGTGCCTTCGAGAGGACAGGGGAACGTAATGAGCAGTTCTTC.

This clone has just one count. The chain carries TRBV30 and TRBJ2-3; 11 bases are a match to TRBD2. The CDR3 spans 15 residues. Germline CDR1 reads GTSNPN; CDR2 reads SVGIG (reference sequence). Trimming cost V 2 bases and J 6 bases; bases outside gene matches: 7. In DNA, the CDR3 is TGTGCCTGGAGTCCTTTAGCGGGGGGGCAGGATACGCAGTATTTT. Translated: CAWSPLAGGQDTQYF. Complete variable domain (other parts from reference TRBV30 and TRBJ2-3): SQTIHQWPATLVQPVGSPLSLECTVEGTSNPNLYWYRQAAGRGLQLLFYSVGIGQISSEVPQNLSASRPQDRQFILSSKKLLLSDSGFYLCAWSPLAGGQDTQYFGPGTRLTVL.

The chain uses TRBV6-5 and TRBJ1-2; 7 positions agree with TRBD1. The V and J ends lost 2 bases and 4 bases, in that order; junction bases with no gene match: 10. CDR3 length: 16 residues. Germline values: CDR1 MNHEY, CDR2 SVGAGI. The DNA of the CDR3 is TGTGCCAGCAGTTACGGCTTACTAGGGGGCCCCTATGGCTACACCTTC. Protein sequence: CASSYGLLGGPYGYTF.

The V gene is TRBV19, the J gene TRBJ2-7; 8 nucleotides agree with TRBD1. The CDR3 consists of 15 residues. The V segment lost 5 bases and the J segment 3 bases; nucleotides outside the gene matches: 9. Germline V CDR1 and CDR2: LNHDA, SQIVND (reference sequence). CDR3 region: CASSVTGDPIYEQYF. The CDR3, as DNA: TGTGCCAGTAGTGTGACAGGGGACCCCATCTACGAGCAGTACTTC.

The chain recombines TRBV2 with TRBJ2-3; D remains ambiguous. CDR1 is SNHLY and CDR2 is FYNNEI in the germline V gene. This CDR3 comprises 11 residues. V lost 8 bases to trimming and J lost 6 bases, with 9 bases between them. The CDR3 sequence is CASRLVDTQYF. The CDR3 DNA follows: TGTGCCAGCCGCCTAGTGGATACGCAGTATTTT. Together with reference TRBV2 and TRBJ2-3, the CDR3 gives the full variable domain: EPEVTQTPSHQVTQMGQEVILRCVPISNHLYFYWYRQILGQKVEFLVSFYNNEISEKSEIFDDQFSVERPDGSNFTLKIRSTKLEDSAMYFCASRLVDTQYFGPGTRLTVL.